One T cell receptor beta chain is described in this entry. This specimen belongs to a study of T-cell reconstitution after alpha-beta-depleted transplantation in children. Researchers prepared the TCRbeta library using unique molecular identifiers, the study reports. TCRdb itself ran the PCR reads through MiXCR, one entry per CDR3 protein. The table has hundreds of thousands of distinct CDR3 sequences, roughly 13% seen once. There are 17 residues in the CDR3. Germline lookup yields CDR1 MDHEN and CDR2 SYDVKM. The V segment lost 6 bases and the J segment 2 bases; nucleotides outside the gene matches: 6.

The sequencing here drew on PBMCs, mostly from graft donor cells, taken 360 days after TCRalphabeta/CD19-depleted stem cell transplant. V gene TRBV28 combines with J gene TRBJ2-1; 14 bases agree with TRBD2. The sequence derives from a male patient younger than 18 who had a stem cell transplant for acute myeloid leukemia, so the T cells may come from the graft donor. CDR3 coding DNA: TGTGCCAGCAGAAGGGGACTAGCGGGAGTCCCCTACAATGAGCAGTTCTTC. Protein: CASRRGLAGVPYNEQFF.